This T cell receptor (beta chain) was sequenced in a study of tumor and adjacent non-tumor tissue in lung cancer. RNA was extracted from bulk tissue without any cell sorting. The germline V gene encodes CDR1 SGHDT and CDR2 YYEEEE. This CDR3 is 15 amino acids long. Three rounds of nested PCR, following a modified ARM-PCR protocol, produced the TCRbeta library. MiXCR was run by TCRdb on the multiplex PCR reads, yielding one entry per CDR3 protein. There are approximately 130,000 distinct CDR3 sequences in the sample; around three fifths occur only once, and around 13% lies in the top ten. Note on this clonotype: At one end the junction does not follow the germline gene, possibly because of a read error.

The receptor's source is a man aged 30 to 39 with non-small cell lung cancer. The sequencing input was lung tumor tissue. The chain combines TRBV5-6 with TRBJ2-1; the match to TRBD1 covers 10 bases. For the CDR3, the DNA is TGTGCCAGCAACCACCGGGACAGGGGTTACAATGAGCAGTTATTC. Its protein is CASNHRDRGYNEQLF.